This T cell receptor beta chain stems from a study of regulatory T cells in long-lasting Graves disease. The CDR3 runs 15 residues. The J segment lost 5 bases and the V segment lost 5 bases, leaving 8 bases of the junction unmatched. Germline V lookup: CDR1 SGHAT, CDR2 FQNNGV. Time point indicated: newly diagnosed GD, antithyroid drugs for less than 3 months. Researchers made the TCR library from RNA that was extracted from PBMCs. Patients were enrolled at an endocrinology department in Xi'an, China. Building of the TCR beta libraries involved iRepertoire HTBI primers and Arm-PCR of CDR3 regions. TCRdb called the multiplex PCR reads again in MiXCR, with one record for every CDR3 protein. The table includes about 460,000 distinct CDR3 sequences, about 15% detected once. This sample also appeared in a second study, on T cells in Graves' hyperthyroidism and ophthalmopathy. Turning to that study: The patients, who ranged from 18 to 65 in age, presented with newly diagnosed hyperthyroidism lasting under 2 months. The primer set for the first-round RT-PCR of the TCR CDR3 was HTBI.

This sequence originates from a woman aged 50 to 65 with Graves disease. The sample here was peripheral blood mononuclear cells (PBMCs), taken at new diagnosis, from a patient treated with antithyroid drugs. The gene calls are TRBV11-2 and TRBJ2-5; 10 bases are a match to TRBD1. CDR3 region: CASSPTGGGEETQYF. CDR3 coding DNA: TGTGCCAGCAGCCCGACAGGGGGCGGGGAGGAGACCCAGTACTTC.